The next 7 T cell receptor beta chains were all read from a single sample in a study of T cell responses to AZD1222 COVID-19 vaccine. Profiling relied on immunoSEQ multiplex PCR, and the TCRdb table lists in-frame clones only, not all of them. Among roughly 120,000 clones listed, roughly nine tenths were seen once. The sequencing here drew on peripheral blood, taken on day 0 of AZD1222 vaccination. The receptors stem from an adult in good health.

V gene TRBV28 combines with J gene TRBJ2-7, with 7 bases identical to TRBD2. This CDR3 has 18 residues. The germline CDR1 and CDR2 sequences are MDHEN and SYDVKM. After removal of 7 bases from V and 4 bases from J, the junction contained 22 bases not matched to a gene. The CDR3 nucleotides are TGTGCCAGCACCCCCCTCCGCACCCGGGGGGTAGCGGAGTACGAGCAGTACTTC. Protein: CASTPLRTRGVAEYEQYF. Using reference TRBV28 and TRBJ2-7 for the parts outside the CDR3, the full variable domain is DVKVTQSSRYLVKRTGEKVFLECVQDMDHENMFWYRQDPGLGLRLIYFSYDVKMKEKGDIPEGYSVSREKKERFSLILESASTNQTSMYLCASTPLRTRGVAEYEQYFGPGTRLTVT.

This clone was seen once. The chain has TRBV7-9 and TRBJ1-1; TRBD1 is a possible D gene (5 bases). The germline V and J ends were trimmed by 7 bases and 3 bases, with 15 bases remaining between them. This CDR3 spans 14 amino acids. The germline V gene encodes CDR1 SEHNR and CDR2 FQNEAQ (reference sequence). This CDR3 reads CASIPLGADTEAFF. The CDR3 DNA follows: TGTGCCAGCATCCCTCTAGGGGCGGACACTGAAGCTTTCTTT.

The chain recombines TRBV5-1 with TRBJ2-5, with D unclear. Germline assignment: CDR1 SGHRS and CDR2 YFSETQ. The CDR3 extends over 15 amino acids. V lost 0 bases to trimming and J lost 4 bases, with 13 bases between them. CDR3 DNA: TGCGCCAGCAGCTTGGTGTCCCAAAGTGGAGAGACCCAGTACTTC. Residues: CASSLVSQSGETQYF.

The CDR3 is CASSQENPFSGRVTGELFF. The CDR3 bases are TGTGCCAGCAGCCAAGAAAATCCCTTTAGCGGGAGAGTCACCGGGGAGCTGTTTTTT. The chain combines TRBV3-1 (or the pseudogene TRBV3-2) with TRBJ2-2, with TRBD2 identical over 9 bases. V dropped 0 bases and J dropped 4; count of bases not matched to a gene: 12. CDR3 length: 19 residues. Germline V gene sequence: CDR1 LGHDT, CDR2 YNNKEL (reference sequence).

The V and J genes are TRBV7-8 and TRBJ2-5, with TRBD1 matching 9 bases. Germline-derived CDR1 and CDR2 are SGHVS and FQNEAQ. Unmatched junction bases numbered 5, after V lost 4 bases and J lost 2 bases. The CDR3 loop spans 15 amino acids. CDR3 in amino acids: CASSYAGTGQETQYF. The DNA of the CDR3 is TGTGCCAGCAGCTACGCCGGGACAGGGCAAGAGACCCAGTACTTC.

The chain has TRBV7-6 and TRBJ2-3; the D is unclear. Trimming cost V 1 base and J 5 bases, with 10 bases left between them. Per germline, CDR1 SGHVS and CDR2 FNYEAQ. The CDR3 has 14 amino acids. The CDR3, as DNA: TGTGCCAGCAGCTTAGGTCTGTTTGGAGATACGCAGTATTTT. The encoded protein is CASSLGLFGDTQYF.

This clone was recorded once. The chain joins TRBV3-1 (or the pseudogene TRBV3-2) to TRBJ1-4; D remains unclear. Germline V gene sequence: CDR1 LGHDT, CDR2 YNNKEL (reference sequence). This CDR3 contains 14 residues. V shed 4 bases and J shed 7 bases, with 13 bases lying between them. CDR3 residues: CASSPQSRGEKLFF. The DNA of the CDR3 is TGTGCCAGCAGCCCCCAATCGCGGGGTGAAAAACTGTTTTTT.